This T cell receptor beta chain was observed in a study of T cells in women clearing cervical HPV infection. The wider study: Controls' single incident HPV16 infection cleared within 12 months without precancer. Controls gave blood once infection was undetectable; cases at lesion identification. Only a few women had HLA typing results available.

As for this clone: Coverage ceases 3 residues before the CDR3 finishes, and the germline J gene fills in the end.

Looked up from germline, CDR1 is SGHRS and CDR2 is YFSETQ. This CDR3 has 16 amino acids. J was trimmed by 4 bases and V by 6 bases; bases with no gene match: 12. MY09/MY11 PCR detected cervical HPV DNA; dot-blot assigned genotypes. Clones were sequenced by immunoSEQ multiplex PCR, and TCRdb holds only the in-frame ones, with some missing. The table for this sample gives about 40,000 clones. This chain links TRBV5-1 with TRBJ2-3, with 9 bases that match TRBD1. The TCR was taken from a woman aged 18 to 75 with a cervical HPV16 infection that either progressed to CIN3+ or cleared (not recorded which). Sequencing input: blood buffy coat. This CDR3 reads CASKLEVGQGPDTQYF. Partial CDR3 DNA: TGCGCCAGCAAACTGGAGGTGGGACAGGGCCCAGATACG.